Below, 15 T cell receptor beta chains from the same sample are listed, as sequenced in a study of identical twins. TCRdb redid the calling of the 5' RACE reads with MiXCR, one entry per CDR3 protein. This sample has approximately 350,000 distinct CDR3 sequences; around an eighth occur once, and the top ten carry around 7.8%. These records were also assigned to another study, of yellow fever vaccine responses in identical twins.

What was sequenced was CD8+ T cells sorted from blood. These receptors were taken from a woman aged 18-35 years in good health.

V is TRBV15 and J is TRBJ2-7, with 7 bases that match TRBD2. The V and J ends lost 4 bases and 0 bases, in that order; junction bases with no gene match: 6. Germline values: CDR1 LNHNV, CDR2 YYDKDF (reference sequence). There are 15 residues in the CDR3. CDR3 sequence reads: CATSKQRDPSYEQYF. DNA of the CDR3: TGTGCCACCAGCAAGCAGCGGGATCCCTCCTACGAGCAGTACTTC.

This chain joins TRBV3-1 and TRBJ2-1; D remains ambiguous. Trimming shortened V by 4 bases and J by 8 bases, and 18 bases separated the two germline ends. This CDR3 is built from 15 residues. Germline lookup yields CDR1 LGHDT and CDR2 YNNKEL (reference sequence). The CDR3, as DNA: TGTGCCAGCAGCCCGGAACTACTATCATCCGATGAGCAGTTCTTC. It translates to CASSPELLSSDEQFF.

V is TRBV6-1 and J is TRBJ1-2; no firm D call. V lost 8 bases and J 6 bases, leaving 10 bases between the germline ends. Germline CDR1 MNHNS, CDR2 SASEGT. This CDR3 spans 11 amino acids. CDR3 coding DNA: TGTGCCAGCCTTTCGAGGGATGGCTACACCTTC. This gives the protein CASLSRDGYTF.

This clonotype was observed a handful of times. The rearrangement joins TRBV4-1 to TRBJ2-5, with D perhaps TRBD1 (6 bases). CDR3 length: 16 amino acids. From germline, CDR1 is MGHRA and CDR2 YSYEKL. V was cut by 0 bases and J by 2 bases, with 13 bases left in between. CDR3 sequence (DNA): TGCGCCAGCAGCCAAGATAAAGGGACACCTCAAGAGACCCAGTACTTC. Translation gives CASSQDKGTPQETQYF.

V is TRBV20-1 and J is TRBJ2-2, with 8 bases fitting TRBD1. Germline assignment: CDR1 DFQATT and CDR2 SNEGSKA (reference sequence). J was trimmed by 7 bases and V by 6 bases; bases with no gene match: 7. The CDR3 runs 13 residues. CDR3 region: CSALDRAVGELFF. The CDR3 bases are TGCAGTGCATTGGACAGGGCGGTCGGGGAGCTGTTTTTT.

The chain employs TRBV9 and TRBJ2-5; D could derive from TRBD1 or TRBD2 (6 bases each). The V gene lost 3 bases and the J gene lost 5 bases, with 14 bases spanning the gap. The V gene's germline CDR1 is SGDLS and CDR2 YYNGEE. The CDR3 loop spans 14 amino acids. CDR3 region: CASSDTQGRETQYF. In DNA, the CDR3 is TGTGCCAGCAGCGACACGCAGGGGAGGGAGACCCAGTACTTC.

This clonotype was picked up a small number of times. V usage is TRBV4-1 and J usage is TRBJ1-5; TRBD1 matches at 9 bases. Germline V lookup: CDR1 MGHRA, CDR2 YSYEKL. The CDR3 consists of 15 residues. Unmatched junction bases numbered 5, after V lost 1 base and J lost 7 bases. The CDR3 DNA reads as TGCGCCAGCAGCCAAGGGACAGGGGTTGGGCAGCCCCAGCATTTT. Residues: CASSQGTGVGQPQHF.

The genes are TRBV12-3 or TRBV12-4 and TRBJ2-5; 14 bases match TRBD2. Losses at the gene ends were 3 bases for V and 4 bases for J; bases not matched to a gene: 1. The CDR3 loop spans 15 amino acids. The CDR3 is CASSLGTSGRETQYF. CDR3 DNA sequence: TGTGCCAGCAGTTTGGGGACTAGCGGGAGAGAGACCCAGTACTTC.

Of note for this clonotype: A junction boundary mismatches the germline segment, possibly from a read error. The CDR3 loop is CASSLVHTNTGEPFF. CDR3 nucleotide sequence: TGTGCCAGCAGCTTAGTGCACACGAACACCGGGGAGCCGTTTTTT. The V and J genes are TRBV7-8 and TRBJ2-2; possibly TRBD2 for D (5 bases). The CDR3 contains 15 residues. From germline, CDR1 is SGHVS and CDR2 FQNEAQ.

This clonotype has just a few counts. J is TRBJ1-5 and V is TRBV28; weak D call: TRBD1 (5 bases). There are 15 residues in the CDR3. The germline V gene encodes CDR1 MDHEN and CDR2 SYDVKM. The V gene lost 6 bases and the J gene lost 9 bases, with 21 bases spanning the gap. The DNA for the CDR3 is TGTGCCAGCAGCACAACCCGGGACCGATTTTCGCCCCAGCATTTT. The encoded protein is CASSTTRDRFSPQHF.

There are a few counts of this clonotype. The DNA for the CDR3 is TGTGCCAGCAGCGAGACTAGCGGGAGTCACAATGAGCAGTTCTTC. Translated, it gives CASSETSGSHNEQFF. This chain joins TRBV6-1 and TRBJ2-1; 12 bases agree with TRBD2. V dropped 6 bases and J dropped 5; count of bases not matched to a gene: 5. The germline V gene has CDR1 MNHNS and CDR2 SASEGT. The CDR3 loop spans 15 amino acids.

This clonotype has more than one count but fewer than ten. The chain uses TRBV27 and TRBJ2-1; D possibly corresponds to TRBD1 (5 bases). This CDR3 has 13 amino acids. Germline-derived CDR1 and CDR2 are MNHEY and SMNVEV (reference sequence). The V gene lost 9 bases and the J gene lost 6 bases, with 15 bases spanning the gap. In nucleotides, the CDR3 is TGTGCCAGTTCCCCTTTAGGGGCCAATGAGCAGTTCTTC. This codes for CASSPLGANEQFF.

Turning to this clonotype: Just one base apart from a much larger clone, this may be a read error. The chain's CDR3 is CASSQRTTYNEQFF. In DNA form, the CDR3 reads TGCGCCAGCAGCCAACGGACAACCTACAATGAGCAGTTCTTC. The chain combines TRBV4-1 with TRBJ2-1, with D maybe TRBD1 (5 bases). This CDR3 comprises 14 residues. The V end lost 2 bases, the J end lost 2 bases, and 7 bases lay between the germline ends. Germline CDR1 MGHRA, CDR2 YSYEKL.

This clonotype was counted once. This chain connects TRBV3-1 to TRBJ2-5; TRBD2 matches 8 bases. CDR1 and CDR2 (germline): LGHDT, YNNKEL (reference sequence). This CDR3 contains 15 residues. Trimming at V came to 1 base and at J to 1 base, leaving 2 bases not matched to a gene. CDR3 in amino acids: CASSQVAGGQETQYF. CDR3 coding DNA: TGTGCCAGCAGCCAAGTTGCGGGGGGCCAAGAGACCCAGTACTTC.

This clonotype was counted a few times. The chain employs TRBV20-1 and TRBJ2-3, with a possible D match to TRBD1 (6 bases). The length of the CDR3 is 12 residues. Germline CDR1 and CDR2: DFQATT and SNEGSKA (reference sequence). Trimming cost V 3 bases and J 10 bases, with 14 bases left between them. The chain's CDR3 is CSASEGEGAQYF. As DNA, the CDR3 is TGCAGTGCTAGTGAGGGGGAAGGGGCGCAGTATTTT.